These T cell receptor beta chains were read from a single sample in a study of blood T cells in healthy people across ages. Each CDR3 protein gets one entry after TCRdb re-called the 5' RACE reads with MiXCR. The sample has some 290,000 distinct CDR3 sequences, roughly a quarter seen once. The source material was blood. The receptor set was obtained from a woman aged 70-85 years in good health. CDR3s include the opening cysteine and the closing phenylalanine or tryptophan. The D gene is left open where the match is weak. A row's size may be missing; if present it is once, few, many or a size class.

V: TRBV7-3
D: -
J: TRBJ2-5
size: many
DNA: TGTGCCAGCAGCTTAACGATCCAAGAGACCCAGTACTTC
CDR3: CASSLTIQETQYF

V: TRBV7-2
D: TRBD2
J: TRBJ2-7
size: -
DNA: TGTGCCAGCAGCCTGGGGTCTAGCGGAGAAGCCTACGAGCAGTACTTC
CDR3: CASSLGSSGEAYEQYF

V: TRBV20-1
D: TRBD2
J: TRBJ2-7
size: -
DNA: TGCAGTGCTAGGGGTGTCGTTCGCGGGAGGTTCCACGAGCAGTACTTC
CDR3: CSARGVVRGRFHEQYF

V: TRBV6-2/TRBV6-3
D: TRBD1
J: TRBJ2-7
size: -
DNA: TGTGCCAGCAGTTACTCGGGGACAGCAGGATACGAGCAGTACTTC
CDR3: CASSYSGTAGYEQYF

V: TRBV5-1
D: -
J: TRBJ1-1
size: -
DNA: TGCGCCAGCAGCTACTCAGGAGAAATGAACACTGAAGCTTTCTTT
CDR3: CASSYSGEMNTEAFF

V: TRBV28
D: -
J: TRBJ1-3
size: few
DNA: TGTGCCAGCAGTTTACCCGGCCTTATCTCTGGAAACACCATATATTTT
CDR3: CASSLPGLISGNTIYF

V: TRBV11-2
D: TRBD2
J: TRBJ2-1
size: -
DNA: TGTGCCAGCACCGTCCGGCGGGGGGGTTTGAATGAGCAGTTCTTC
CDR3: CASTVRRGGLNEQFF

V: TRBV28
D: -
J: TRBJ2-3
size: few
DNA: TGTGCCAGCCCTCCGGGGTGGAGCACAGATACGCAGTATTTT
CDR3: CASPPGWSTDTQYF

V: TRBV5-1
D: TRBD1
J: TRBJ1-1
size: -
DNA: TGCGCCAGCAGCCAGCACGGGACAGGGAAAACTGAAGCTTTCTTT
CDR3: CASSQHGTGKTEAFF

V: TRBV6-5
D: -
J: TRBJ2-7
size: -
DNA: TGTGCCAGCAGTTACTCAGCGGGTGACTACGAGCAGTACTTC
CDR3: CASSYSAGDYEQYF

V: TRBV10-3
D: -
J: TRBJ2-3
size: -
DNA: TGTGCCATCACAGGAGGCCCAAGCACAGATACGCAGTATTTT
CDR3: CAITGGPSTDTQYF

V: TRBV2
D: TRBD1
J: TRBJ2-5
size: -
DNA: TGTGCCAGCAGCGCGACAGGGCGGCAGACCCAGTACTTC
CDR3: CASSATGRQTQYF

V: TRBV25-1
D: TRBD1
J: TRBJ2-3
size: few
DNA: TGTGCCAGCAGTGAATATCACCGCGGACAGGGTGCAGATACGCAGTATTTT
CDR3: CASSEYHRGQGADTQYF

V: TRBV28
D: -
J: TRBJ2-3
size: many
DNA: TGTGCCAGCAGTTTAGTAACTAGCACAGATACGCAGTATTTT
CDR3: CASSLVTSTDTQYF

V: TRBV7-9
D: -
J: TRBJ1-2
size: -
DNA: TGTGCCAGCAGCCCCCCGGACACGGACTACACCTTC
CDR3: CASSPPDTDYTF

V: TRBV15
D: -
J: TRBJ1-3
size: -
DNA: TGTGCCACCAGCAGAGATCAGGGAGGTGGAAACACCGTATATTTT
CDR3: CATSRDQGGGNTVYF

V: TRBV5-1
D: TRBD1
J: TRBJ1-1
size: once
DNA: TGCGCCAGCAGGGAAGGGGGCAACACTGAAGCTTTCTTT
CDR3: CASREGGNTEAFF

V: TRBV6-6
D: -
J: TRBJ1-2
size: -
DNA: TGTGCCAGCAGTCGAATCGGCTATGGCTACACCTTC
CDR3: CASSRIGYGYTF

V: TRBV12-3/TRBV12-4
D: -
J: TRBJ2-7
size: -
DNA: TGTGCCAGCAGTTTGGAGGCCTACGAGCAGTACTTC
CDR3: CASSLEAYEQYF

V: TRBV5-1
D: TRBD2
J: TRBJ2-7
size: few
DNA: TGCGCCAGCAGCCCGGGGACTAGCGCTCGAGTCTCCTACGAGCAGTACTTC
CDR3: CASSPGTSARVSYEQYF

V: TRBV15
D: -
J: TRBJ1-3
size: -
DNA: TGTGCCACCAGCAGAGGGGACACGAGAAACACCATATATTTT
CDR3: CATSRGDTRNTIYF

V: TRBV7-2
D: -
J: TRBJ1-2
size: few
DNA: TGTGCCAGCAGCTCTGGGAATACCTATGGCTACACCTTC
CDR3: CASSSGNTYGYTF

V: TRBV5-4
D: -
J: TRBJ1-1
size: -
DNA: TGTGCCAGCAGCTGGGGAGGGTTCACTGAAGCTTTCTTT
CDR3: CASSWGGFTEAFF

V: TRBV21-1
D: -
J: TRBJ2-7
size: few
DNA: TGTGCCAGCAGCAAACCCACAGGCATCCGACCCTACGAGCAGTACTTC
CDR3: CASSKPTGIRPYEQYF

V: TRBV27
D: -
J: TRBJ2-7
size: once
DNA: TGTGCGGCGGGGGACATAACGTACGAGCAGTACTTC
CDR3: CAAGDITYEQYF

V: TRBV11-2
D: TRBD1
J: TRBJ1-2
size: -
DNA: TGTGCCAGCAGCTTAGATAAGAAGGCGACAGGGGACTACACCTTC
CDR3: CASSLDKKATGDYTF

V: TRBV7-2
D: TRBD1
J: TRBJ2-7
size: few
DNA: TGTGCCAGCAGCCCACCCAATACGCGACAGGGTGAAGGGCAGTACTTC
CDR3: CASSPPNTRQGEGQYF

V: TRBV29-1
D: -
J: TRBJ1-1
size: -
DNA: TGCAGCGTCTCGGTGTGGCCGAGTGATGCTTTCTTT
CDR3: CSVSVWPSDAFF